In its sample, the clone carrying this TCR beta chain was seen a few times. What it binds is unknown. With 8 bases removed from V and 1 base from J, the gap between germline ends came to 8 bases. The CDR3 runs to 13 residues. Germline CDR1 reads MNHNY; CDR2 reads SVGAGI (reference sequence). This sample is part of a study of identical twins. TCRdb redid the calling of the 5' RACE reads with MiXCR, one entry per CDR3 protein. Of some 790,000 distinct CDR3 sequences listed, over 15% are singletons. Overall study results and limits: Alpha sequences that were out-of-frame and twin-shared showed an excess of low generation probability.

This same sample was also part of a study on T cells expressing NK-cell markers. As that report states: Several experiments confined sorting to alpha-beta TCR T cells with an anti-gamma-delta TCR antibody.

V is TRBV6-6 and J is TRBJ2-2; D possibly corresponds to TRBD2 (6 bases). The TCR sequence derives from a woman younger than 30 in good health. The sequencing sample was made of PBMCs. This chain's CDR3 is CASGTQNTGELFF. CDR3 DNA: TGTGCCAGCGGGACTCAGAACACCGGGGAGCTGTTTTTT.